The 10 T cell receptor beta chains below come from one sample, sequenced in a study of graft-versus-host responses after intestinal transplantation. No antigen is known for these receptors. Some clones are missing from TCRdb's copy, which holds only in-frame ones; the method was immunoSEQ multiplex PCR. The sample lists fewer than 95,000 clones; about 94% were seen once. The sample in question was unstimulated CD4+ T cells sorted from spleen or lymph node cells, obtained before transplant. These receptors were taken from a human donor who was the organ donor for an intestinal transplant.

The chain employs TRBV28 and TRBJ1-1; 11 positions match TRBD1. This CDR3 is 14 amino acids long. V shed 6 bases and J 5 bases; nucleotides not matched to a gene: 5. CDR1 is MDHEN and CDR2 is SYDVKM in the germline V gene. The CDR3 reads CASRPGQGATEAFF. The DNA of the CDR3 is TGTGCCAGCAGACCAGGACAGGGGGCTACTGAAGCTTTCTTT.

This chain connects TRBV4-1 to TRBJ1-3; 7 nucleotides align to TRBD1. The CDR3 sequence is 14 residues long. The germline gives CDR1 MGHRA, CDR2 YSYEKL. V trimming: 1 base; J trimming: 15 bases; junction bases outside the gene matches: 12. CDR3 protein: CASSQVGAGGGAYF. The CDR3 DNA sequence: TGCGCCAGCAGCCAAGTTGGCGCAGGGGGGGGAGCATATTTT.

With regard to this clone: The same CDR3 is also encoded by other DNA sequences in this sample. The rearrangement uses TRBV27 and TRBJ1-2, with a tentative D call TRBD1 (6 bases). This CDR3 has 15 amino acids. CDR1 is MNHEY and CDR2 is SMNVEV in the germline V gene (reference sequence). V lost 4 bases and J 8 bases, leaving 20 bases between the germline ends. CDR3 nucleotides: TGTGCCAGCAGTTCCTTAGGGGGTGAATCCTACGGCTACACCTTC. It specifies CASSSLGGESYGYTF.

V usage is TRBV6-1 and J usage is TRBJ1-2; maybe TRBD1 (5 bases). The ends were cut back, 6 bases at V and 5 bases at J, with 13 bases in the middle. Looked up from germline, CDR1 is MNHNS and CDR2 is SASEGT. The CDR3 runs 13 residues. The CDR3 bases are TGTGCCAGCAGGGCGGGGGTGCCATATGGCTACACCTTC. Amino acid sequence: CASRAGVPYGYTF.

The chain employs TRBV20-1 and TRBJ2-1, with 7 positions matching TRBD1. Germline-derived CDR1 and CDR2 are DFQATT and SNEGSKA (reference sequence). V lost 5 bases, J lost 8 bases, and 3 bases stayed unmatched. The length of the CDR3 is 11 residues. The CDR3 coding sequence is TGCAGTGCTTTGACAGGGCATGAGCAGTTCTTC. The encoded protein is CSALTGHEQFF.

V gene TRBV6-1 combines with J gene TRBJ2-7; 7 bases fit TRBD1. CDR1 is MNHNS, CDR2 SASEGT, per germline. The CDR3 has 18 residues. Unmatched junction bases numbered 17, after V lost 4 bases and J lost 2 bases. The CDR3 reads CASSVGPLTTGNPYEQYF. CDR3 nucleotides: TGTGCCAGCAGTGTTGGGCCGTTAACGACAGGGAACCCCTACGAGCAGTACTTC.

The chain is built from TRBV5-1 and TRBJ2-5; TRBD2 aligns across 7 bases. Judging by the DNA end, TRBJ2-7 fits better; the J call may be wrong. The CDR3 has 15 amino acids. CDR1 is SGHRS and CDR2 is YFSETQ in the germline V gene. The CDR3 reads CASSSRDGLAYEQYF. In DNA, the CDR3 is TGCGCCAGCAGCTCCCGCGATGGACTAGCCTACGAGCAGTACTTC.

Notes on this clone: Germline is not matched at one junction end, which may reflect a read error. The chain recombines TRBV6-6 with TRBJ2-3, with D perhaps TRBD2 (6 bases). The germline gives CDR1 MNHNY, CDR2 SVGAGI (reference sequence). The CDR3 is 16 residues long. The CDR3 region is CAGSRVGGASTDTQYF. The CDR3, as DNA: TGTGCCGGCAGCAGAGTCGGGGGTGCCAGCACAGATACGCAGTATTTT.

V gene TRBV7-2 combines with J gene TRBJ2-7, with D perhaps TRBD1 (5 bases). Trimming cost V 5 bases and J 2 bases, with 13 bases left between them. The CDR3 is 14 amino acids. Germline lookup yields CDR1 SGHTA and CDR2 FQGNSA. This chain's CDR3 is CASSPLQVTYEQYF. CDR3 DNA sequence: TGTGCCAGCAGCCCACTACAGGTCACCTACGAGCAGTACTTC.

The chain carries TRBV7-3 and TRBJ1-6; D is unclear. The CDR3 loop spans 14 amino acids. Germline V CDR1 and CDR2: SGHTA, FQGTGA. V lost 2 bases, J lost 6 bases, and 8 bases lay in between. CDR3 region: CASSLGTANSPLHF. Written as DNA, the CDR3 is TGTGCCAGCAGCTTAGGTACAGCTAATTCACCCCTCCACTTT.